Detailed here is one T cell receptor (beta chain). This record comes from a study of blood T cell repertoires in COVID-19. Turning to the study itself: Material from acute and convalescent COVID-19 was sourced from the United States, Italy and Spain. T cells, B-cell-depleted T cells, or PBMCs supplied cDNA or gDNA.

V was pared by 1 base and J by 6 bases, with 5 bases of the junction left unmatched. The germline CDR1 and CDR2 sequences are SEHNR and FQNEAQ (reference sequence). The CDR3 totals 15 residues. While infection was still active, Seattle patients were enrolled and then followed longitudinally. Per the study methods: The assay estimated nucleated cells by amplifying reference gene primers. Produced via immunoSEQ multiplex PCR; TCRdb's table is partial and in-frame only. Clone size and V and J calls were adopted from that table, with D and trimming inferred from the DNA. The table includes roughly 100,000 clones, 85% to 90% detected once.

The clonotype was recovered from a human donor with COVID-19, enrolled during active disease. The donor label of this sample is uncertain. The chain couples TRBV7-9 to TRBJ1-5, with 8 positions matching TRBD1. Input material: peripheral blood. The CDR3 sequence: CASSLGTGPGQPQHF. CDR3 bases: TGTGCCAGCAGCTTAGGGACAGGGCCTGGTCAGCCCCAGCATTTT.